A single sample is the source of the 11 T cell receptor beta chains below, sequenced in a study of T cell repertoires in cytomegalovirus infection. For these TCRs, the target antigens are not known. TCRdb called the reads again in MiXCR, with one record for every CDR3 protein. The repertoire holds approximately 600,000 distinct CDR3 sequences, with approximately 40% as singletons. The starting material was cultured PBMCs, obtained from culture after CMV antigen stimulation. The source of these receptors is a human donor in good health (CMV status not recorded). Some clones in this sample may be carry-over from other donors' samples.

The chain combines TRBV28 with TRBJ1-1; D is ambiguous. The CDR3 is made up of 13 amino acids. Trimming took 8 bases from V and 0 from J, leaving 10 bases between them. Germline CDR1 is MDHEN and CDR2 is SYDVKM. The CDR3 reads CASVDGVNTEAFF. In DNA form, the CDR3 reads TGTGCCAGCGTAGATGGGGTGAACACTGAAGCTTTCTTT.

This clonotype was seen a single time. The gene calls are TRBV5-1 and TRBJ1-1; a possible D gene is TRBD1 (5 bases). The CDR3 is made up of 16 amino acids. Germline loops: CDR1 SGHRS, CDR2 YFSETQ. The V gene lost 4 bases and the J gene lost 0 bases, with 16 bases spanning the gap. The CDR3, as DNA: TGCGCCAGCAGCCCGAGAGGGGCAACCATGAACACTGAAGCTTTCTTT. Protein: CASSPRGATMNTEAFF. Together with reference TRBV5-1 and TRBJ1-1, the CDR3 gives the full variable domain: KAGVTQTPRYLIKTRGQQVTLSCSPISGHRSVSWYQQTPGQGLQFLFEYFSETQRNKGNFPGRFSGRQFSNSRSEMNVSTLELGDSALYLCASSPRGATMNTEAFFGQGTRLTVV.

The CDR3, as DNA: TGCAGTCGCCCCTGGGGCAGGGCGAGTGAAAAACTGTTTTTT. Translated: CSRPWGRASEKLFF. The chain is built from TRBV20-1 and TRBJ1-4; TRBD1 might be the D (5 bases). CDR1 and CDR2 (germline): DFQATT, SNEGSKA (reference sequence). V was pared by 8 bases and J by 7 bases, with 20 bases between. There are 14 residues in the CDR3.

The chain uses TRBV7-2 and TRBJ1-5; D gene unclear. Germline assignment: CDR1 SGHTA and CDR2 FQGNSA. The CDR3 has 15 amino acids. The V end lost 5 bases, the J end lost 5 bases, and 16 bases lay between the germline ends. CDR3 nucleotide sequence: TGTGCCAGCAGCAGCGAGAGGGCTCTCGATCAGCCCCAGCATTTT. It translates to CASSSERALDQPQHF.

The chain has TRBV19 and TRBJ2-2; the D gene is possibly TRBD2 (6 bases). The CDR3 has 16 residues. The germline gives CDR1 LNHDA, CDR2 SQIVND (reference sequence). V lost 7 bases to trimming and J lost 1 base, with 16 bases between them. CDR3 sequence (DNA): TGTGCCAGTACCCGCAGACGGGGGTTGAACACCGGGGAGCTGTTTTTT. Its translation is CASTRRRGLNTGELFF. The full variable domain, completed using reference TRBV19 and TRBJ2-2, is DGGITQSPKYLFRKEGQNVTLSCEQNLNHDAMYWYRQDPGQGLRLIYYSQIVNDFQKGDIAEGYSVSREKKESFPLTVTSAQKNPTAFYLCASTRRRGLNTGELFFGEGSRLTVL.

The gene calls are TRBV7-2 and TRBJ1-3; D is uncertain. This CDR3 spans 16 amino acids. Trimming stripped 1 base from V and 0 bases from J, with 10 bases between. Germline V CDR1 and CDR2: SGHTA, FQGNSA. For the CDR3, the DNA is TGTGCCAGCAGCTTAGAGGGAACCGTCTCTGGAAACACCATATATTTT. Translating it yields CASSLEGTVSGNTIYF.

The V call is TRBV5-1, the J call TRBJ2-1, with 14 bases aligning to TRBD2. V gave up 4 bases and J gave up 3 bases; unmatched junction bases: 6. Germline V gene sequence: CDR1 SGHRS, CDR2 YFSETQ. This CDR3 region has 17 residues. The CDR3 DNA reads TGCGCCAGCAGCGCCCGACTAGCGGGGGGGCTCTACAATGAGCAGTTCTTC. This gives the protein CASSARLAGGLYNEQFF.

The gene calls are TRBV7-6 and TRBJ2-1; no clear D gene. V dropped 2 bases and J dropped 5 bases, with 13 bases sitting between them. The germline CDR1 and CDR2 sequences are SGHVS and FNYEAQ. The CDR3 is 15 amino acids. The CDR3 DNA follows: TGTGCCAGCAGCTTAAGGCCTCTAAGGGACAATGAGCAGTTCTTC. It encodes CASSLRPLRDNEQFF.

Many counts were recorded for this clonotype. The V gene is TRBV7-2, the J gene TRBJ2-2, with TRBD1 matching 10 bases. CDR3 length equals 15 residues. CDR1 is SGHTA and CDR2 is FQGNSA in the germline V gene. V was pared by 4 bases and J by 4 bases, with 3 bases of the junction left unmatched. The DNA for the CDR3 is TGTGCCAGCAGCTCCAGGACAGGGGGCACCGGGGAGCTGTTTTTT. Translation gives CASSSRTGGTGELFF.

The chain employs TRBV29-1 and TRBJ2-5; TRBD2 matches 11 bases. Germline assignment: CDR1 SQVTM and CDR2 ANQGSEA. The length of the CDR3 is 13 residues. Unmatched junction bases numbered 2, after V lost 4 bases and J lost 4 bases. CDR3 sequence reads: CSVVGTSGETQYF. Written as DNA, the CDR3 is TGCAGCGTTGTAGGGACTAGCGGAGAGACCCAGTACTTC. Drawing the rest from reference TRBV29-1 and TRBJ2-5, the complete variable domain is SAVISQKPSRDICQRGTSLTIQCQVDSQVTMMFWYRQQPGQSLTLIATANQGSEATYESGFVIDKFPISRPNLTFSTLTVSNMSPEDSSIYLCSVVGTSGETQYFGPGTRLLVL.

In its sample, this clonotype was seen many times. This chain links TRBV7-8 with TRBJ1-1; possible D gene TRBD1, 5 bases. Germline values: CDR1 SGHVS, CDR2 FQNEAQ. This CDR3 is built from 16 residues. V gave up 1 base and J gave up 3 bases, with 15 bases separating them. The CDR3 protein is CASSLVLTLGDTEAFF. As DNA, the CDR3 is TGTGCCAGCAGCTTAGTCCTAACTCTGGGGGACACTGAAGCTTTCTTT.